This T cell receptor beta chain originates from a study of control samples from healthy donors and cancer patients. The CDR3 spans 15 residues. The V segment lost 4 bases and the J segment 3 bases; nucleotides outside the gene matches: 8. Germline CDR1 SGHDT, CDR2 YYEEEE. Data came from immunoSEQ multiplex PCR; TCRdb stores just in-frame clones and leaves some out. The specimen's table records roughly 190,000 clones. The sequence was collected from a woman in her 30s in good health. The chain employs TRBV5-6 and TRBJ2-7; 9 bases are shared with TRBD1. Material for sequencing was blood. CDR3 nucleotide sequence: TGTGCCAGCAGCCGGACAGGGGACGCCTACTACGAGCAGTACTTC. Encoded protein: CASSRTGDAYYEQYF.